This T cell receptor beta chain comes out of a study of blood T cell repertoires in COVID-19. At the level of the study: Samples representing acute and convalescent COVID-19 were sourced from the United States, Italy and Spain. In each case, the material was cDNA or gDNA derived from T cells, B-cell-depleted T cells, or PBMCs.

Original handling: Nucleated cell counts were estimated from reference gene primer amplification. Method: immunoSEQ multiplex PCR; TCRdb's copy keeps in-frame clones and lacks some. V and J calls and clone size come straight from that table; D and trimming were deduced from the DNA. This sample has hundreds of thousands of clones; approximately 88% occur once, and the top ten carry around 27%. The CDR3 contains 12 residues. CDR1 SQVTM and CDR2 ANQGSEA come from the germline V gene. With V trimmed by 6 bases and J by 4 bases, 5 bases remained unmatched. The sample taken for sequencing was peripheral blood. The receptor was derived from a man between 35 and 55 years old with acute or convalescent COVID-19. The chain links TRBV29-1 to TRBJ1-2; 7 bases are a match to TRBD1. CDR3 loop: CSVAGQTYGYTF. CDR3 coding DNA: TGCAGCGTCGCGGGACAGACCTATGGCTACACCTTC.